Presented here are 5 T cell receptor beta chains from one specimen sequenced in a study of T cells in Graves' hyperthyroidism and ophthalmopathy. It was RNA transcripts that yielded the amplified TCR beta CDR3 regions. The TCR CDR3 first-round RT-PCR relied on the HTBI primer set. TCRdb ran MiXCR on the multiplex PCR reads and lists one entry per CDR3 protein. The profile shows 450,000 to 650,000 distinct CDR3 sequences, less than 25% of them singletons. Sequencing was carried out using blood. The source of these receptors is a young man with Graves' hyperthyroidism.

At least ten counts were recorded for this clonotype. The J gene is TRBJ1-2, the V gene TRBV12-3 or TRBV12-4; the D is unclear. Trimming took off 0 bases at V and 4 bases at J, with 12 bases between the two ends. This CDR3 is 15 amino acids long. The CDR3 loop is CASSLAAGRRYGYTF. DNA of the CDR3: TGTGCCAGCAGTTTAGCCGCCGGCAGACGCTATGGCTACACCTTC.

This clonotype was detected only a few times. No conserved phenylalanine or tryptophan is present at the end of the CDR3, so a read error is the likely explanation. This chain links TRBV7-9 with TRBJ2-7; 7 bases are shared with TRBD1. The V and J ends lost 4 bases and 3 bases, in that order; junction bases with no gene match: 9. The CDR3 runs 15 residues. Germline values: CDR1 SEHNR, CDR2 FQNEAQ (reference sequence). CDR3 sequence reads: CASSSHSDRSYEQYL. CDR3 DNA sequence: TGTGCCAGCAGCTCCCACTCGGACAGGAGCTACGAGCAGTACCTC.

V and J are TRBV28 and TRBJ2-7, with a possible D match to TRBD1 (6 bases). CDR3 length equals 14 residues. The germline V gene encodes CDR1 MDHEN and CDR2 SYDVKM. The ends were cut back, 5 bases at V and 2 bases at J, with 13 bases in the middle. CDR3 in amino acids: CASSRPGATYEQYF. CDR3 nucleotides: TGTGCCAGCAGTAGACCAGGGGCAACCTACGAGCAGTACTTC.

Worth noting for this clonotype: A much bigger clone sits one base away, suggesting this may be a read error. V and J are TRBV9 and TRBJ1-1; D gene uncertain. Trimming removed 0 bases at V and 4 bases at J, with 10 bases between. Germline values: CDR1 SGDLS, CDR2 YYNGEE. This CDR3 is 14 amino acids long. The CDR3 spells CASSVAGVGTEAFF. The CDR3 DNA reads TGTGCCAGCAGCGTAGCTGGGGTGGGCACTGAAGCTTTCTTT.

In DNA form, the CDR3 reads TGTGCCAGCGGAACTAGCGGGGCCCTCTACGAGCAGTACTTC. Protein sequence: CASGTSGALYEQYF. The chain is built from TRBV6-2 or TRBV6-3 and TRBJ2-7; the match to TRBD2 covers 10 bases. Per the germline V gene, CDR1 is MNHEY and CDR2 is SVGEGT. CDR3 size: 14 residues. Trimming removed 8 bases from V and 3 bases from J; junction bases left unmatched: 7.